Listed below are T cell receptor beta chains from one sample, sequenced in a study of EBV T-cell therapy then PD-1 blockade in nasopharyngeal carcinoma. Measured with immunoSEQ multiplex PCR; TCRdb has only the in-frame clones, and not every one. Here the sample spans about 20,000 clones, around 80% being singletons. These receptors have no known antigen. Source: CD8+ T cells from blood, taken around day 250 from a patient whose treatment included autologous EBV-specific T cells and nivolumab. The receptors here all came from a man aged 40-49 years with nasopharyngeal carcinoma. The CDR3 runs from the conserved cysteine through the conserved F or W. D genes are given only for firm matches. Part of the rows lack a size; the others show once, few, many or a class for expanded clones.

>NA|TRBJ1-1|TRBV2|NA
CASPSTRTNTEAFF
TGTGCCAGCCCTTCCACACGAACGAACACTGAAGCTTTCTTT
>NA|TRBJ2-7|TRBV5-1|NA
CASSTEGGSSYEQYF
TGCGCCAGCAGCACCGAGGGGGGAAGCTCCTACGAGCAGTACTTC
>NA|TRBJ2-6|TRBV6-4|once
CASSDSRSGANVLTF
TGTGCCAGCAGTGACTCCCGCTCTGGGGCCAACGTCCTGACTTTC
>NA|TRBJ2-1|TRBV4-3|NA
CASSQDGGGTDYNEQFF
TGCGCCAGCAGCCAAGATGGTGGGGGAACGGACTACAATGAGCAGTTCTTC
>TRBD1|TRBJ2-2|TRBV2|NA
CASWETGKTGELFF
TGTGCCAGCTGGGAGACAGGGAAAACCGGGGAGCTGTTTTTT
>NA|TRBJ2-7|TRBV23-1|once
CASSPGHYSYEQYF
TGCGCCAGCAGCCCGGGACACTATTCCTACGAGCAGTACTTC
>NA|TRBJ2-7|TRBV27|NA
CASSLRTAEGYEQYF
TGTGCCAGCAGTTTAAGGACTGCTGAGGGCTACGAGCAGTACTTC
>NA|TRBJ2-7|TRBV6-5|NA
CASSRGASDSYEQYF
TGTGCCAGCAGCCGGGGAGCGTCAGACTCCTACGAGCAGTACTTC
>TRBD1|TRBJ2-3|TRBV6-2/TRBV6-3|NA
CASSYRTGGGEDTQYF
TGTGCCAGCAGTTACAGGACAGGGGGCGGCGAAGATACGCAGTATTTT
>NA|TRBJ1-1|TRBV6-5|NA
CASEEGFTEAFF
TGTGCCAGCGAAGAGGGGTTCACTGAAGCTTTCTTT
>TRBD1|TRBJ1-2|TRBV5-1|NA
CASSLETGVNYGYTF
TGCGCCAGCAGCTTGGAGACAGGGGTTAACTATGGCTACACCTTC
>NA|TRBJ1-1|TRBV5-5|NA
CASSLRSHHTEAFF
TGTGCCAGCAGCTTGAGGTCACACCACACTGAAGCTTTCTTT
>NA|TRBJ2-7|TRBV15|NA
CATSREEGVYEQYF
TGTGCCACCAGCAGAGAGGAGGGGGTCTACGAGCAGTACTTC
>TRBD1|TRBJ1-5|TRBV15|NA
CATSLIQGVGQPQHF
TGTGCCACCAGCCTAATCCAGGGGGTGGGTCAGCCCCAGCATTTT
>NA|TRBJ1-4|TRBV6-4|NA
CASSRGGTNEKLFF
TGTGCCAGCAGCCGAGGAGGAACTAATGAAAAACTGTTTTTT
>NA|TRBJ2-3|TRBV27|NA
CASSLSGTDTQYF
TGTGCCAGCAGTTTATCGGGCACAGATACGCAGTATTTT
>NA|TRBJ2-3|TRBV2|NA
CASIADTQYF
TGTGCCAGCATTGCAGATACGCAGTATTTT
>TRBD1|TRBJ1-5|TRBV19|NA
CARRKQGALTFNQPQHF
TGTGCCCGCCGAAAACAGGGGGCATTGACATTCAATCAGCCCCAGCATTTT
>NA|TRBJ2-2|TRBV9|few
CASSVNPDGRPGELFF
TGTGCCAGCAGCGTAAACCCGGACGGGCGGCCCGGGGAGCTGTTTTTT
>NA|TRBJ1-5|TRBV2|NA
CASSGRDTYNQPQHF
TGTGCCAGCAGTGGCCGGGACACCTACAATCAGCCCCAGCATTTT
>TRBD1|TRBJ2-7|TRBV5-1|NA
CASSFFLDRGYEQYF
TGCGCCAGCAGCTTCTTCCTGGACAGGGGTTACGAGCAGTACTTC
>NA|TRBJ2-5|TRBV18|NA
CASSPYGTPAWAQYF
TGTGCCAGCTCACCCTACGGGACACCCGCCTGGGCCCAGTACTTC
>NA|TRBJ2-1|TRBV19|NA
CASSIARTASSYNEQFF
TGTGCCAGTAGTATAGCTCGGACTGCGAGCTCCTACAATGAGCAGTTCTTC
>NA|TRBJ1-2|TRBV7-3|NA
CASSSRGMSYGYTF
TGTGCCAGCAGCTCCAGGGGAATGAGTTATGGCTACACCTTC
>NA|TRBJ2-7|TRBV5-6|once
CASSLQFSYEQYF
TGTGCCAGCAGCTTACAATTTTCCTACGAGCAGTACTTC
>NA|TRBJ2-5|TRBV25-1|NA
CASSSYGQETQYF
TGTGCCAGCAGTTCGTACGGCCAAGAGACCCAGTACTTC
>NA|TRBJ2-5|TRBV30|NA
CAWRDRYQETQYF
TGTGCCTGGAGAGACAGGTACCAAGAGACCCAGTACTTC
>TRBD2|TRBJ2-1|TRBV6-4|NA
CASSDSTGGNEQFF
TGTGCCAGCAGTGACTCTACGGGGGGGAATGAGCAGTTCTTC
>NA|TRBJ1-2|TRBV13|medium-sized
CASSLSGNGYTF
TGTGCCAGCAGCTTATCCGGTAATGGCTACACCTTC
>NA|TRBJ1-4|TRBV9|NA
CASSETGNNEKLFF
TGTGCCAGCAGCGAAACAGGGAATAATGAAAAACTGTTTTTT
>NA|TRBJ1-2|TRBV27|NA
CASSPSSLGYGYTF
TGTGCCAGCAGCCCTAGTAGCTTAGGATATGGCTACACCTTC
>NA|TRBJ1-2|TRBV25-1|NA
CASRSGDGYTF
TGTGCCAGCAGAAGTGGGGATGGCTACACCTTC